The clone carrying this T cell receptor beta chain was seen a single time. The data derive from a study of blood T cell repertoires in COVID-19. Study summary: Acute and convalescent COVID-19 samples came from the United States, Italy and Spain. Nucleic acid was either cDNA or gDNA, and it came from T cells, B-cell-depleted T cells, or PBMCs.

Original data processing: How many nucleated cells were present was estimated from reference gene primer amplification. Sequencing used immunoSEQ multiplex PCR; TCRdb keeps in-frame clones, though not all of them. V and J calls and clone size are copied from that table; D and trimming were computed from the DNA. In the table there are fewer than 140,000 clones, about 84% of which are singletons. The receptor was isolated from a woman in her sixties or seventies with acute or convalescent COVID-19. The source material was peripheral blood.

CDR3: CASSRLISGTGGENEQFF. The DNA for the CDR3 is TGTGCCAGCAGCCGACTGATAAGTGGGACAGGGGGGGAAAATGAGCAGTTCTTC. V gene TRBV5-4 combines with J gene TRBJ2-1; TRBD1 matches 11 bases. From germline, CDR1 is SGHNT and CDR2 YYREEE (reference sequence). The J segment lost 7 bases and the V segment lost 4 bases, leaving 16 bases of the junction unmatched. The CDR3 totals 18 residues.